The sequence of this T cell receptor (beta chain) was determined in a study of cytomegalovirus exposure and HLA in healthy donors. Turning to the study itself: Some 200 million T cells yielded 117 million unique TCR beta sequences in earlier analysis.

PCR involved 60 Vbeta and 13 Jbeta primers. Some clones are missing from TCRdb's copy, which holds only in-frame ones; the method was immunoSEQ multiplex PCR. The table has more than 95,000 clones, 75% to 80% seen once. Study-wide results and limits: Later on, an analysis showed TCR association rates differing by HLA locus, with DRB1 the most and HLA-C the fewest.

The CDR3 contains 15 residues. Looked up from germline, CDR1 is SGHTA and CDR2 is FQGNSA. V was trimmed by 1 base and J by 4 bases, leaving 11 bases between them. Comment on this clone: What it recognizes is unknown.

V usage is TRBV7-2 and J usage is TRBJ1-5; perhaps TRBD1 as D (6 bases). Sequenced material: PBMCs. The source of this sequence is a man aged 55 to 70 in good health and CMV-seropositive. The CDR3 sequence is CASSLGQVGNQPQHF. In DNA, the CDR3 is TGTGCCAGCAGCTTAGGACAGGTGGGGAATCAGCCCCAGCATTTT.